One sample yielded the 15 T cell receptor beta chains listed below, sequenced in a study of cytomegalovirus exposure and HLA in healthy donors. PCR amplification relied on 60 Vbeta primers (plus 13 Jbeta primers). Assay: immunoSEQ multiplex PCR; the TCRdb copy retains only in-frame clones and omits some. Of 120,000 to 150,000 clones listed, more than 60% are singletons. The material sequenced was PBMCs. The receptor source for this set is a man aged 35-49 years in good health and CMV-seropositive.

The V gene is TRBV7-9, the J gene TRBJ2-5, with D maybe TRBD1 (6 bases). Germline CDR1 SEHNR, CDR2 FQNEAQ (reference sequence). This CDR3 spans 14 amino acids. Trimming removed 5 bases from V and 7 bases from J, with 17 bases in between. The CDR3 sequence: CASSPQGAGGTQYF. CDR3 nucleotide sequence: TGTGCCAGCAGCCCACAGGGTGCTGGGGGGACCCAGTACTTC.

The V gene is TRBV27, the J gene TRBJ1-5; TRBD1 agrees at 9 bases. The CDR3 contains 14 residues. Germline assignment: CDR1 MNHEY and CDR2 SMNVEV (reference sequence). V trimming: 6 bases; J trimming: 5 bases; junction bases outside the gene matches: 5. In DNA form, the CDR3 reads TGTGCCAGCAGCCGGGACAGGGCATATCAGCCCCAGCATTTT. Translation: CASSRDRAYQPQHF.

CDR3 amino acids: CATCRELSGELFF. DNA for the CDR3: TGTGCCACGTGTCGGGAGTTGAGCGGGGAGCTGTTTTTT. The chain couples TRBV10-3 to TRBJ2-2; D may be TRBD2 (6 bases). The CDR3 is made up of 13 amino acids. Trimming cost V 10 bases and J 7 bases, with 16 bases left between them. Germline V gene data show CDR1 as ENHRY and CDR2 as SYGVKD.

The sample holds one count of this clone. The chain joins TRBV5-4 to TRBJ2-3; TRBD2 matches at 10 bases. This CDR3 is 15 amino acids long. Looked up from germline, CDR1 is SGHNT and CDR2 is YYREEE (reference sequence). Trimming cost V 5 bases and J 2 bases; bases outside gene matches: 5. CDR3 in DNA: TGTGCCAGCAGAACGACTAGCGGGTTCACAGATACGCAGTATTTT. This encodes CASRTTSGFTDTQYF.

This chain joins TRBV29-1 and TRBJ2-1; tentative D call: TRBD1 (5 bases). Germline assignment: CDR1 SQVTM and CDR2 ANQGSEA. The CDR3 sequence is 12 residues long. V lost 4 bases and J 9 bases, leaving 13 bases between the germline ends. The CDR3 here is CSVVGAYVEQFF. CDR3 nucleotide sequence: TGCAGCGTTGTTGGGGCATACGTTGAGCAGTTCTTC.

This clone has a handful of counts. The rearrangement joins TRBV29-1 to TRBJ2-7; 7 nucleotides align to TRBD1. The germline gives CDR1 SQVTM, CDR2 ANQGSEA. With V trimmed by 2 bases and J by 5 bases, 6 bases remained unmatched. The CDR3 extends over 13 amino acids. Here the CDR3 reads CSVERITGDEQYF. The CDR3 DNA reads TGCAGCGTTGAACGAATAACAGGGGACGAGCAGTACTTC.

This clone has just a few counts. CDR3 in DNA: TGCGCCAGCAGCCAAGAGCCTCCTACCACTAGCTCCTACAATGAGCAGTTCTTC. This codes for CASSQEPPTTSSYNEQFF. The chain couples TRBV4-3 to TRBJ2-1, with D possibly being TRBD2 (5 bases). Trimming cost V 0 bases and J 0 bases, with 15 bases left between them. Germline-derived CDR1 and CDR2 are LGHNA and YSLEER. CDR3 length: 18 amino acids.

The chain's CDR3 is CASSETGLAADTQYF. CDR3 nucleotide sequence: TGCGCCAGCAGTGAGACCGGACTAGCGGCAGATACGCAGTATTTT. V is TRBV10-2 and J is TRBJ2-3; 10 positions agree with TRBD2. V was pared by 2 bases and J by 4 bases, with 3 bases of the junction left unmatched. Germline V lookup: CDR1 WSHSY, CDR2 SAAADI. CDR3 length equals 15 residues.

The genes are TRBV28 and TRBJ2-7; D gene unclear. V lost 5 bases and J lost 4, with 9 bases in between. This CDR3 comprises 12 residues. CDR1 is MDHEN and CDR2 is SYDVKM in the germline V gene. Written as DNA, the CDR3 is TGTGCCAGCAGTCCCCTCCAGTACGAGCAGTACTTC. Residues: CASSPLQYEQYF. Full variable domain (missing parts from reference TRBV28 and TRBJ2-7): DVKVTQSSRYLVKRTGEKVFLECVQDMDHENMFWYRQDPGLGLRLIYFSYDVKMKEKGDIPEGYSVSREKKERFSLILESASTNQTSMYLCASSPLQYEQYFGPGTRLTVT.

This chain links TRBV2 with TRBJ2-3; 15 nucleotides match TRBD2. The CDR3 has 16 amino acids. V lost 5 bases, J lost 5 bases, and 5 bases stayed unmatched. The germline CDR1 and CDR2 sequences are SNHLY and FYNNEI. The CDR3 nucleotides read TGTGCCAGCAGTCCCAGGACTAGCGGGAGGGAAGATACGCAGTATTTT. As protein: CASSPRTSGREDTQYF.

This clone was found once. The chain links TRBV7-9 to TRBJ2-7; the match to TRBD1 covers 7 bases. Germline CDR1 SEHNR, CDR2 FQNEAQ (reference sequence). The CDR3 totals 13 residues. J was trimmed by 5 bases and V by 5 bases; bases with no gene match: 6. The CDR3 reads CASSLQGVNEQYF. The CDR3, as DNA: TGTGCCAGCAGCCTCCAGGGGGTCAACGAGCAGTACTTC.

This chain links TRBV2 with TRBJ2-5; no clear D. The length of the CDR3 is 13 residues. Germline V gene lookup returns CDR1 SNHLY and CDR2 FYNNEI. Trimming stripped 4 bases from V and 5 bases from J, with 11 bases between. Here the CDR3 DNA reads TGTGCCAGCAGTGTGGGCAGGTTGGAGACCCAGTACTTC. This translates into CASSVGRLETQYF.

This chain uses TRBV18 with TRBJ1-2; 7 bases agree with TRBD1. Losses at the gene ends were 5 bases for V and 4 bases for J; bases not matched to a gene: 7. The CDR3 has 14 residues. Germline loops: CDR1 KGHSH, CDR2 LQKENI. CDR3 bases: TGTGCCAGCTCATTGGCCGGGACAGTCTATGGCTACACCTTC. This encodes CASSLAGTVYGYTF.

This chain connects TRBV7-2 to TRBJ1-2, with D possibly TRBD1 on 5 matching bases. V lost 1 base and J 4 bases, leaving 10 bases between the germline ends. Germline CDR1 is SGHTA and CDR2 is FQGNSA. CDR3 length: 14 amino acids. Written as DNA, the CDR3 is TGTGCCAGCAGCTTAGGCAGGGCTACCTATGGCTACACCTTC. As protein: CASSLGRATYGYTF.

CDR3: CASSLMGDEQFF. DNA of the CDR3: TGTGCCAGCAGCCTTATGGGAGATGAGCAGTTCTTC. The rearrangement links TRBV11-3 to TRBJ2-1; tentative D call: TRBD2 (5 bases). This CDR3 has 12 amino acids. Trimming took 5 bases from V and 8 from J, leaving 10 bases between them. Germline V gives CDR1 SGHNT, CDR2 YENEEA.